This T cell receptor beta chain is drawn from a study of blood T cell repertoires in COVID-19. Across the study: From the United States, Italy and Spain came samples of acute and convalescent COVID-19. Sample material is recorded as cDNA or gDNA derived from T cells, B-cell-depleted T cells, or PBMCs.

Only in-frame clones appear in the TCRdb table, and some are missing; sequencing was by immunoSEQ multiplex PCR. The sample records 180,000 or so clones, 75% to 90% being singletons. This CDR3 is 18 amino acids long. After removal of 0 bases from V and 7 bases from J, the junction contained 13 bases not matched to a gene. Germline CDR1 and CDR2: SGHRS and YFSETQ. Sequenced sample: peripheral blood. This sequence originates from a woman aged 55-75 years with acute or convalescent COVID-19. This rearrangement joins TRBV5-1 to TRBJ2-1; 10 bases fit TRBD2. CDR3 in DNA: TGCGCCAGCAGCTTGGTCCCGGGACTAGCGCCTGAACGGAATGAGCAGTTCTTC. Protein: CASSLVPGLAPERNEQFF.